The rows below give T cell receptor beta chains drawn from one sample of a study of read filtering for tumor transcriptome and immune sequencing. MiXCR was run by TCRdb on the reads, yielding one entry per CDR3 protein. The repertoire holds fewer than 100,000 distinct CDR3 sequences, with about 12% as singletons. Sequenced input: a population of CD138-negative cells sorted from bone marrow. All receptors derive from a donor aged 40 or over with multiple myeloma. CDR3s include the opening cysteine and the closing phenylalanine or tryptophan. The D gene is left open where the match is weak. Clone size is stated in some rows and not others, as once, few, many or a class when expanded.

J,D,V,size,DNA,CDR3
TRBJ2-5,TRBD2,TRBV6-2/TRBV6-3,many,TGTGCCAGCAGTTATCGGCGGGAGGGCGCGAAAGAGACCCAGTACTTC,CASSYRREGAKETQYF
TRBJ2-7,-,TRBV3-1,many,TGTGCCAGCAGCCAGGGGTTGGAGCAGTACTTC,CASSQGLEQYF
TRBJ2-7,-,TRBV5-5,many,TGTGCCAGCAGCTCCCGGGAGACGGTCTACGAGCAGTACTTC,CASSSRETVYEQYF
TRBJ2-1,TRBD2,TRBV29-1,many,TGCAGCGTTGGGAACGGGGGGAATGAGCAGTTCTTC,CSVGNGGNEQFF
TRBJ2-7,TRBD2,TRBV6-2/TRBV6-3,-,TGTGCCAGCAGTTTCCCGGGACTAGCGGTTGAGCAGTACTTC,CASSFPGLAVEQYF
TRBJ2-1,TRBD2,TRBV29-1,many,TGCAGCGTCATAAGCGGGAGCTCCTACAATGAGCAGTTCTTC,CSVISGSSYNEQFF
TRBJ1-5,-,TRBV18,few,TGTGCCAGCTCACCAGGGGCAGGGGGCAATCAGCCCCAGCATTTT,CASSPGAGGNQPQHF
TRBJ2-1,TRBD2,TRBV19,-,TGTGCCAGTAGTATAGGGGGAGGGATGGCCTACAATGAGCAGTTCTTC,CASSIGGGMAYNEQFF
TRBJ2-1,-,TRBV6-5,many,TGTGCCAGCAGGGTTAGCGGCCCCTACAATGAGCAGTTCTTC,CASRVSGPYNEQFF
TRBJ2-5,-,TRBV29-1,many,TGCAGCGTTGAAAGGGGAAGAGAGACCCAGTACTTC,CSVERGRETQYF
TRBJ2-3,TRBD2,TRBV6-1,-,TGTGCCAGCAGGGAGCGGGACTACACAGATACGCAGTGTTTT,CASRERDYTDTQCF
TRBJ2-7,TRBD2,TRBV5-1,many,TGCGCCAGCAGCTTAACTAGCGGGCAAATGGAGCAGTACTTC,CASSLTSGQMEQYF
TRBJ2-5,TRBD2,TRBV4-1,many,TGCGCCAGCAGCCACGGGTCGGGAGGGCCAGAGACCCAGTACTTC,CASSHGSGGPETQYF
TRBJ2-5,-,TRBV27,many,TGTGCCAGCAGTTCCTGGGACACAGAAGAGACCCAGTACTTC,CASSSWDTEETQYF
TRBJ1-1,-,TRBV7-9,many,TGTGCCAGCAGTCTAGCGGGGTCCGACACTGAAGCTTTCTTT,CASSLAGSDTEAFF
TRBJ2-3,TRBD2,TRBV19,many,TGTGCCAGTAGTACCGGGACTATTCCCACAGATACGCAGTATTTT,CASSTGTIPTDTQYF
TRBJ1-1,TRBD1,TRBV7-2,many,TGTGCCAGCAGCTTAGGGGACAGAAACACTGAAGCTTTCTTT,CASSLGDRNTEAFF
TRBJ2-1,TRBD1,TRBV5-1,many,TGCGCCAGCCGAAGAACCGGGACAGGGGCCGATGAGCAGTTCTTC,CASRRTGTGADEQFF
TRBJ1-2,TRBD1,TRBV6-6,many,TGTGCCAGCAGTTACGACCGGGACAGTCCCTATGGCTACACCTTC,CASSYDRDSPYGYTF
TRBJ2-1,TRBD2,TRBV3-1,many,TGTGCCAGCAGCCAAGCGGGACTACTGAATGAGCAGTTCTTC,CASSQAGLLNEQFF
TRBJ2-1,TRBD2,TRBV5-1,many,TGCGCCACTCGACTAGCGGGGTACGAGGGGAATGAGCAGTTCTTC,CATRLAGYEGNEQFF
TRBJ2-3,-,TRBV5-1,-,TGTGCCAGCAGGGCGGAATCGGATACGCAGTATTTT,CASRAESDTQYF
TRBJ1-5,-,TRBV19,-,TGTGCCAGTAGTCCATTGGGGGTAAACAATCAGCCCCAGCATTTT,CASSPLGVNNQPQHF
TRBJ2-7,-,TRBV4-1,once,TGCGCCAGCAGCCAAGATGTAGGGCAGAGCTCCTACGAGCAGTACTTC,CASSQDVGQSSYEQYF
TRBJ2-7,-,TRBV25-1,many,TGTGCCAGCAGTCTCGCCTACGAGCAGTACTTC,CASSLAYEQYF
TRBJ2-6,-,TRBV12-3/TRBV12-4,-,TGTGCCAGCAGATGGATCTCTGGGGCCAACGTCCTGACTTTC,CASRWISGANVLTF
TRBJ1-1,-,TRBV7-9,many,TGTGCCAGCAGCTTGGGTGTTGGGAACACTGAAGCTTTCTTT,CASSLGVGNTEAFF
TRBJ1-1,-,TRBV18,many,TGTGCCAGCTCCGGGGCATCGGGTGGCACTGAAGCTTTCTTT,CASSGASGGTEAFF
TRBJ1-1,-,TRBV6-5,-,TGTGCCAGCAGTTACGGGGGGATGGAAGCTTTCTTT,CASSYGGMEAFF
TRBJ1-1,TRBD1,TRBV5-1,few,TGCGCCAGCAGCCCTGGGACAGGGGGGCCCATTGTCGCTGAAGCTTTCTTT,CASSPGTGGPIVAEAFF
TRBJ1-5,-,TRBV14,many,TGTGCCAGCAGCCATACCACCGAACCGGGACACCACTTTAGCAATCAGCCCCAGCATTTT,CASSHTTEPGHHFSNQPQHF
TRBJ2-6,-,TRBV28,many,TGTGCCAGCAGTTTGAGAGGGGGTCGCTCTGGGGCCAACGTCCTGACTTTC,CASSLRGGRSGANVLTF
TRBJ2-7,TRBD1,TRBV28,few,TGTGCCAGCAGCCCACAGGGGATTTCCTACGAGCAGTACTTC,CASSPQGISYEQYF
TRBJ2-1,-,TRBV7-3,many,TGTGCCAGCAGCATCGTAACAGGCGTGGGTGAGCAGTTCTTC,CASSIVTGVGEQFF
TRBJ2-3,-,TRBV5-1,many,TGCGCCAGCAGGAGGGGGACGAACACAGATACGCAGTATTTT,CASRRGTNTDTQYF
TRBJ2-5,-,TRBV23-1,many,TGCGCCAGCAGTCAACCGCGGCCAAAGGGGCGCCACATTGAAGAGACCCAGTACTTC,CASSQPRPKGRHIEETQYF
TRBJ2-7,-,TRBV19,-,TGTGCCAGTAGTACCAGGGGAGAAGCCTACGAGCAGTACTTC,CASSTRGEAYEQYF
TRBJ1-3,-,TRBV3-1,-,TGTGCCAGCGGCCAGGGAACCGTTTGGGTAGGAAACACCATATATTTT,CASGQGTVWVGNTIYF
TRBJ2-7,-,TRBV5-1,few,TGCGCCAGCAGCGAATCCGGGACACGATCCTACGAGCAGTACTTC,CASSESGTRSYEQYF
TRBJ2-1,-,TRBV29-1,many,TGCAGCGTTGAAAAGGAGGTCAATGAGCAGTTCTTC,CSVEKEVNEQFF
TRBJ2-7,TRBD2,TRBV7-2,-,TGTGCCAGCCGCTTAGCGGGAGTATCCTACGAGCAGTACTTC,CASRLAGVSYEQYF
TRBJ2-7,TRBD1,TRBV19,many,TGTGCCAGTAGATCCACCGGGACAGGGATCTACGAGCAGTACTTC,CASRSTGTGIYEQYF
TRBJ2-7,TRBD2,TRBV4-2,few,TGTGCCAGCAGCCCATGGACTGGCGGGAGAGAACTTTACGAGCAGTACTTC,CASSPWTGGRELYEQYF
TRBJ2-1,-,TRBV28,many,TGTGCCAGCACGAGGGCCGCCTCCTACAATGAGCAGTTCTTC,CASTRAASYNEQFF
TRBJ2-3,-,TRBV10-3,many,TGTGCCATCAGTGAGTCGAAAGTCCAGCGGGCCTCCACAGATACGCAGTATTTT,CAISESKVQRASTDTQYF
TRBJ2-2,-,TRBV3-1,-,TGTGCCAGCAGCCAAAATCCTCGGTCCTTAGGGACCGGGGAGCTGTTTTTT,CASSQNPRSLGTGELFF
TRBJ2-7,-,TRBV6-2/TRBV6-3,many,TGTGCCAGCAGTTACCCTCACCGCTCCTACGAGCAGTACTTC,CASSYPHRSYEQYF
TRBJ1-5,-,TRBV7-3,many,TGTGCCAGCAGCTCCTACAGGGATGGTGGCAATCAGCCCCAGCATTTT,CASSSYRDGGNQPQHF
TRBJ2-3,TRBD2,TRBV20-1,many,TGCAGTGCTAGAGATCCCAGCGGGAGGTCAGATACGCAGTATTTT,CSARDPSGRSDTQYF
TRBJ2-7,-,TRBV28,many,TGTGCCAGTGAGCCGGATGCTACCTACGAGCAGTACTTC,CASEPDATYEQYF